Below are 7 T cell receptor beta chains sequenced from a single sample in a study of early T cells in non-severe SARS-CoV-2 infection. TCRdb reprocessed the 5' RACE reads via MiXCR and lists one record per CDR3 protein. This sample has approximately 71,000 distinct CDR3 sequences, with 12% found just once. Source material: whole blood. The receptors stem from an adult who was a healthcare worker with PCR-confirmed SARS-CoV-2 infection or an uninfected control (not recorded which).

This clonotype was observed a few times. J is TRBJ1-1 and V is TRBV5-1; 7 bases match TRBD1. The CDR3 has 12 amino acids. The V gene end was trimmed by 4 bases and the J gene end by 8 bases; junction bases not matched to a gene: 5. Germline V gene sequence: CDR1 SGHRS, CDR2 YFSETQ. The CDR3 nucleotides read TGCGCCAGCAGCCAGGGACAGCCGGAAGCTTTCTTT. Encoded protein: CASSQGQPEAFF.

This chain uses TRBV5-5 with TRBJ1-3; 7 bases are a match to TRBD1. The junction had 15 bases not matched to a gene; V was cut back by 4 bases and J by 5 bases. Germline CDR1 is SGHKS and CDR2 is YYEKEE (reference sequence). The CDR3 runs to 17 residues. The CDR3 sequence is CASSPRPAGQLRNTIYF. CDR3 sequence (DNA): TGTGCCAGCAGCCCCCGACCAGCGGGACAGCTAAGAAACACCATATATTTT. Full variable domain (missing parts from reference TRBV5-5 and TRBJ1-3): DAGVTQSPTHLIKTRGQQVTLRCSPISGHKSVSWYQQVLGQGPQFIFQYYEKEERGRGNFPDRFSARQFPNYSSELNVNALLLGDSALYLCASSPRPAGQLRNTIYFGEGSWLTVV.

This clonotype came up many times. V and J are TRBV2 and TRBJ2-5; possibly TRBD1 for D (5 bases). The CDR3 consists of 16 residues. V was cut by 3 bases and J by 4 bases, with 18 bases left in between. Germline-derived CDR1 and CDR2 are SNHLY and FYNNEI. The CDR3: CASSEPFETVRETQYF. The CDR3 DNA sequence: TGTGCCAGCAGTGAGCCTTTCGAGACAGTTCGAGAGACCCAGTACTTC.

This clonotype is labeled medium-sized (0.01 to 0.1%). CDR3 sequence reads: CASSLESWDTQYF. The CDR3 DNA follows: TGTGCCAGCAGCTTAGAGTCTTGGGATACGCAGTATTTT. The chain uses TRBV7-9 and TRBJ2-3; no clear D gene. Trimming took 1 base from V and 6 from J, leaving 8 bases between them. The CDR3 has 13 residues. In germline, CDR1 is SEHNR, CDR2 FQNEAQ (reference sequence).

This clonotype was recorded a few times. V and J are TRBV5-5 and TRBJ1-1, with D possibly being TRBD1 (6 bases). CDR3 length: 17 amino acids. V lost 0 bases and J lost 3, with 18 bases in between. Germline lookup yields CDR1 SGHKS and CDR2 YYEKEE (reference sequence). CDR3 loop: CASSLGEYRVGYTEAFF. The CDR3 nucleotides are TGTGCCAGCAGCTTGGGGGAATACAGGGTGGGGTACACTGAAGCTTTCTTT.

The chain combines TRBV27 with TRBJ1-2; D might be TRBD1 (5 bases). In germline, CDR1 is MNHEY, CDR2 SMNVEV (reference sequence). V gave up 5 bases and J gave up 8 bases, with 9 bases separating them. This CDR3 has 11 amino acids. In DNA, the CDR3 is TGTGCCAGCAGTGAGGGACGGGGCTACACCTTC. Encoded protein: CASSEGRGYTF.

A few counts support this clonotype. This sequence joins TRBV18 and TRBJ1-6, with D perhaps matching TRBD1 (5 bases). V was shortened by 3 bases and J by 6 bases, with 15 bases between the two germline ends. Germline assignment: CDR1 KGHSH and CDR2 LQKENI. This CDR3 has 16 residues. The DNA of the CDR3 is TGTGCCAGCTCACCGAGGAGGGGAGTGAGTAATTCACCCCTCCACTTT. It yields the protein CASSPRRGVSNSPLHF.